This T cell receptor beta chain was captured by sequencing in a study of T cells after yellow fever vaccination. The study's findings and limits: Among primary-vaccination clones, most reappeared after the booster, at just under 98% for CD4 and around 91% for CD8.

The 5'RACE template-switching step produced TCR cDNA and added a universal primer site and UMIs. One entry per CDR3 protein results from TCRdb running MiXCR on the 5' RACE reads. The sample yields about 300,000 distinct CDR3 sequences, approximately 4% seen once. On this clonotype itself: Its antigen is still unknown. Mismatch with germline at one junction end may stem from a read error.

The starting material was PBMCs, obtained 5 days after the yellow fever booster vaccination. The sequence was obtained from a man aged 18 to 29 who received the YFV17D yellow fever vaccine.

The CDR3 is CAWRLYTEQFF. The DNA for the CDR3 is TGTGCCTGGAGACTCTACACTGAGCAGTTCTTC. The gene calls are TRBV30 and TRBJ2-1; D remains ambiguous. Per germline, CDR1 GTSNPN and CDR2 SVGIG (reference sequence). The CDR3 contains 11 residues.